One T cell receptor (beta chain) is described in this entry. Its antigen is not identified. Its ends do not fully match the called genes, so a read error is possible. There are 19 residues in the CDR3. A TCRbeta library incorporating unique molecular identifiers was prepared. TCRdb itself ran the PCR reads through MiXCR, one entry per CDR3 protein. The repertoire holds 600,000 to 800,000 distinct CDR3 sequences, with less than 15% as singletons. This record comes from a study of T-cell reconstitution after alpha-beta-depleted transplantation in children. General study findings and limits: Several hundred rapidly expanded clones from non-depleted graft cells reportedly supplied alpha-beta T cells about two months post-transplant. Several patients had high TCRbeta diversity at day 60; it came from surviving recipient T cells and thymic progenitors. Newly produced T cells mostly accounted for T-cell counts and diversity one year post-transplant.

This TCR was recovered from a girl aged 2-10 years with congenital amegakaryocytic thrombocytopenia, due to receive a stem cell transplant. The gene calls are TRBV12-3 or TRBV12-4 and TRBJ1-2; 9 bases fit TRBD1. The sequenced sample was PBMCs, obtained before TCRalphabeta/CD19-depleted stem cell transplant. CDR3 sequence: CTSQSLAPGQGALAYGYTF. The CDR3 region has the DNA TGTACCAGCCAATCACTTGCGCCGGGACAGGGAGCTTTGGCCTATGGCTACACCTTC.